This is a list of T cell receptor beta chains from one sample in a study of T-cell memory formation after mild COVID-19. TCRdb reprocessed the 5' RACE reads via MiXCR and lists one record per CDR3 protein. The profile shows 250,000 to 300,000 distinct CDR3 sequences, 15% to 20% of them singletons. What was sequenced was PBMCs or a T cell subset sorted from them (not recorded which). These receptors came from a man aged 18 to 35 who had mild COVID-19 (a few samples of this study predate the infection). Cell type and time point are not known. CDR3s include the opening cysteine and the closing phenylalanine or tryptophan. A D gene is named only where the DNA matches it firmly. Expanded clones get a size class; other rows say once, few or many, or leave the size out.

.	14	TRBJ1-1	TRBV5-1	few	CASSLEGLDTEAFF	TGCGCCAGCAGCTTAGAAGGGCTGGACACTGAAGCTTTCTTT
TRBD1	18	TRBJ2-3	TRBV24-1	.	CATAPSGTGLWGTDTQYF	TGTGCCACCGCTCCATCCGGGACAGGTTTATGGGGCACAGATACGCAGTATTTT
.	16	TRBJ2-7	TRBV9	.	CASSADLAGGRYEQYF	TGTGCCAGCAGCGCTGACCTGGCGGGCGGGCGCTACGAGCAGTACTTC
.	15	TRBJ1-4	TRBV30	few	CAWSLAGAANEKLFF	TGTGCCTGGAGTTTGGCGGGGGCCGCTAATGAAAAACTGTTTTTT
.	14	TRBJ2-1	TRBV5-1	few	CASNRDRSYNEQFF	TGCGCCAGCAATAGGGACCGCTCCTACAATGAGCAGTTCTTC
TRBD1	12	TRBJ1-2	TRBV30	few	CARDRGGYGYTF	TGTGCCCGGGACAGGGGAGGCTATGGCTACACCTTC
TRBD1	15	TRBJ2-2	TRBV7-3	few	CASSPGQGLGGELFF	TGTGCCAGCAGCCCAGGACAGGGGCTTGGCGGGGAGCTGTTTTTT
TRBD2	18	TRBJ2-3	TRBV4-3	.	CASSRLTSGGARTDTQYF	TGCGCCAGCAGCCGCCTGACTAGCGGGGGGGCGCGCACAGATACGCAGTATTTT
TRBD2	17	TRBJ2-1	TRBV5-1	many	CASSSARTSGTYNEQFF	TGCGCCAGCAGCTCGGCCAGGACTAGCGGGACCTACAATGAGCAGTTCTTC
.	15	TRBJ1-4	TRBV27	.	CASSLSALRPEKLFF	TGTGCCAGCAGTTTATCAGCCCTGCGGCCGGAAAAACTGTTTTTT
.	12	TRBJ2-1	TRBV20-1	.	CSARVSYNEQFF	TGCAGTGCTAGAGTGTCCTACAATGAGCAGTTCTTC
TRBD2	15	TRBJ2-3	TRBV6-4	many	CASSASSGGTDTQYF	TGTGCCAGCAGTGCCTCTAGCGGGGGGACAGATACGCAGTATTTT
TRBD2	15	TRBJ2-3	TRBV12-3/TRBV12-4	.	CASSASGLLTDTQYF	TGTGCCAGCAGTGCCTCGGGACTACTGACAGATACGCAGTATTTT
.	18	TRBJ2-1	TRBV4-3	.	CASSQEQAGGWSYNEQFF	TGCGCCAGCAGCCAAGAACAGGCTGGAGGGTGGTCCTACAATGAGCAGTTCTTC
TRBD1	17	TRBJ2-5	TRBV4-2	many	CASSQVTGQGISETQYF	TGTGCCAGCAGCCAAGTAACGGGACAGGGGATTTCGGAGACCCAGTACTTC
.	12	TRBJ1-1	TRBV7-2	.	CASSTRGQEAFF	TGTGCCAGCAGCACGAGGGGACAAGAAGCTTTCTTT
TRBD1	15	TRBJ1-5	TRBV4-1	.	CASSQTGVGNQPQHF	TGCGCCAGCAGCCAAACAGGGGTGGGCAATCAGCCCCAGCATTTT
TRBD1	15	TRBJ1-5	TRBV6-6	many	CASSYSSRDRALRHF	TGTGCCAGCAGTTACTCCTCCCGGGACAGGGCCCTTCGACATTTT
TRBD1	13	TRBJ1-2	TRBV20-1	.	CSADPTGDYGYTF	TGCAGTGCGGATCCCACAGGGGACTATGGCTACACCTTC
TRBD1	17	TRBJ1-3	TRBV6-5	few	CASSYYLTGAGGNTIYF	TGTGCCAGCAGTTATTACTTGACAGGGGCCGGCGGAAACACCATATATTTT
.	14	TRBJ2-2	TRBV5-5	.	CASSLSMNTGELFF	TGTGCCAGCAGCTTAAGTATGAACACCGGGGAGCTGTTTTTT
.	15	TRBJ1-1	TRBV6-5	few	CASRAYRVFRTEAFF	TGTGCCAGCAGGGCATACAGGGTTTTCAGGACTGAAGCTTTCTTT
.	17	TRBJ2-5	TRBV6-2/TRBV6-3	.	CASSFRDPKTLQETQYF	TGTGCCAGCAGTTTCCGGGACCCCAAAACACTACAAGAGACCCAGTACTTC
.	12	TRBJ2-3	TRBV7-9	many	CASSLVSDTQYF	TGTGCCAGCAGCTTAGTTTCAGATACGCAGTATTTT
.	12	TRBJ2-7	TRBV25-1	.	CASSQGDVEQYF	TGTGCCAGCAGTCAGGGTGACGTCGAGCAGTACTTC
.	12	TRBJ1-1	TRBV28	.	CASMGGITEAFF	TGTGCCAGCATGGGCGGGATTACTGAAGCTTTCTTT
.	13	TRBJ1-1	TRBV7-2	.	CASSRRWNTEAFF	TGTGCCAGCAGCCGTCGGTGGAACACTGAAGCTTTCTTT
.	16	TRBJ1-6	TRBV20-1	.	CSAPRNGQKYDSPLHF	TGCAGTGCACCCCGAAATGGACAGAAATATGATTCACCCCTCCACTTT
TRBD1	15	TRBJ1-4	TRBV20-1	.	CSARSRGTVNEKLFF	TGCAGTGCTAGGTCGAGAGGGACAGTTAATGAAAAACTGTTTTTT
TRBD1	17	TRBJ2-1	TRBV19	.	CASSIPGTGYLYNEQFF	TGTGCCAGTAGTATACCCGGGACAGGTTACCTCTACAATGAGCAGTTCTTC
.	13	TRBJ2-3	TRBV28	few	CASSLLQGNTQYF	TGTGCCAGCAGTTTACTCCAGGGGAATACGCAGTATTTT
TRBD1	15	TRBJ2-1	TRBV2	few	CASDSGTGSYNEQFF	TGTGCCAGCGACTCCGGGACAGGTTCTTACAATGAGCAGTTCTTC
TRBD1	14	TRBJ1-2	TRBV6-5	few	CASSSLRGLYGYTF	TGTGCCAGCAGTTCGCTCAGGGGGCTCTATGGCTACACCTTC
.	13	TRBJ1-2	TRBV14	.	CASRGATGWGYTF	TGTGCCAGCAGGGGAGCGACGGGTTGGGGCTACACCTTC
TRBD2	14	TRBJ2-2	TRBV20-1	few	CSAVAGGNTGELFF	TGCAGTGCTGTAGCGGGGGGGAACACCGGGGAGCTGTTTTTT
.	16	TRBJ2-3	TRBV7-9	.	CASSLRGSGYTDTQYF	TGTGCCAGCAGCTTACGGGGTTCGGGGTACACAGATACGCAGTATTTT
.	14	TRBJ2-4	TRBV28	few	CASTPGRLGNIQYF	TGTGCCAGCACCCCCGGACGATTGGGAAACATTCAGTACTTC
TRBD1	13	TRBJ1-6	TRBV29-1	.	CSVRTGSNSPLHF	TGCAGCGTACGGACAGGTAGTAATTCACCCCTCCACTTT
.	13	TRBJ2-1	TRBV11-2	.	CASSLRNYNEQFF	TGTGCCAGCAGCTTAAGAAACTACAATGAGCAGTTCTTC
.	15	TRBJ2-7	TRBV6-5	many	CASRPPAGTSYEQYF	TGTGCCAGCAGGCCTCCGGCAGGGACGTCCTACGAGCAGTACTTC